One sample yielded the 27 T cell receptor beta chains listed below, sequenced in a study of metastatic and nonmetastatic thyroid tumors. Using MiXCR, TCRdb reanalyzed the PCR reads. The sample shows tens of thousands of clones, approximately 25% of them seen only once. Thyroid surgery took place with no prior treatment in any patient. The material sequenced was blood. The receptors derive from a female donor with papillary thyroid cancer or a benign thyroid nodule (not recorded which). Some clones in this sample may be carry-over from other donors' samples.

There are many counts of this clone. In the same sample, other DNA sequences code for this CDR3. The chain combines TRBV7-9 with TRBJ2-3; 7 positions match TRBD2. Per germline, CDR1 SEHNR and CDR2 FQNEAQ (reference sequence). The V segment lost 4 bases and the J segment 2 bases; nucleotides outside the gene matches: 6. CDR3 size: 15 residues. The DNA for the CDR3 is TGTGCCAGCAGCTCCCGGGAGGCGAACACAGATACGCAGTATTTT. This encodes CASSSREANTDTQYF.

The J gene is TRBJ2-3, the V gene TRBV6-9; 10 bases are a match to TRBD2. V lost 5 bases to trimming and J lost 0 bases; unmatched junction nucleotides: 5. The CDR3 runs 16 residues. CDR1 is MNHGY, CDR2 SVAAGI, per germline. The CDR3 bases are TGTGCCAGCAGTGGCATAGCGGGAGGCAGCACAGATACGCAGTATTTT. Amino acid sequence: CASSGIAGGSTDTQYF.

Points on this clone: This is likely a read error, given that the CDR3 carries no conserved phenylalanine or tryptophan at its end. No DNA is shown, since the ends of the CDR3 on it are uncertain; the CDR3 is the one TCRdb lists. V is TRBV12-3 or TRBV12-4 and J is TRBJ2-1; TRBD2 is the table's D call and was not checked against the DNA. The CDR3 is 15 amino acids long, termini counted. The CDR3 is CASSLRTSIYNEPVL.

This clone was seen a few times. Since no conserved phenylalanine or tryptophan closes the CDR3, a read error is the likely cause. This chain links TRBV11-1 with TRBJ1-1; TRBD1 is a possible D gene (5 bases). This CDR3 is built from 14 residues. V dropped 5 bases and J dropped 11 bases, with 21 bases sitting between them. Germline V CDR1 and CDR2: SGHAT, FQDESV (reference sequence). The CDR3 sequence is CASSRRTGLVEAFL. DNA of the CDR3: TGTGCCAGCAGCCGAAGGACGGGGCTAGTTGAGGCTTTCCTT.

Remarks on this clone: At one of its ends the junction is not consistent with the germline gene, which may arise from a read error. This rearrangement joins TRBV6-2 or TRBV6-3 to TRBJ2-3; possibly TRBD2 for D (6 bases). Germline CDR1 and CDR2: MNHEY and SVGEGT. The CDR3 is made up of 15 amino acids. The CDR3 is CASSAGLLHTDTQYF. The DNA for the CDR3 is TGTGCCAGCAGTGCGGGACTCCTCCACACAGATACGCAGTATTTC.

This clone was recorded many times. The CDR3 loop reads CASSQGEEGLVVSGYTF. CDR3 in DNA: TGTGCCAGCAGCCAAGGAGAGGAGGGGTTAGTTGTCAGTGGCTACACCTTC. This chain uses TRBV4-2 with TRBJ1-2; D is possibly TRBD1 (5 bases). The CDR3 contains 17 residues. Trimming took off 1 base at V and 7 bases at J, with 22 bases between the two ends. Germline V gives CDR1 LGHNA, CDR2 YNFKEQ.

This clone was observed many times. This CDR3 reads CASSIAWTDRETQYF. CDR3 sequence (DNA): TGTGCCAGCAGCATAGCTTGGACAGACCGCGAGACCCAGTACTTC. This chain joins TRBV11-3 and TRBJ2-5, with D possibly TRBD1 on 6 matching bases. Looked up from germline, CDR1 is SGHNT and CDR2 is YENEEA. The CDR3 covers 15 residues. Trimming took off 5 bases at V and 5 bases at J, with 18 bases between the two ends.

Notes on this clone: At one boundary the junction diverges from the germline segment, which might be a read error. This chain connects TRBV6-1 to TRBJ2-1; 7 nucleotides match TRBD1. Germline assignment: CDR1 MNHNS and CDR2 SASEGT. The CDR3 loop spans 15 amino acids. The CDR3 nucleotides are TGTGACAGCAGGGGGACGACCCTGTCCTACATTGAGCAGTTCTTC. It translates to CDSRGTTLSYIEQFF.

This clone came up many times. The chain uses TRBV11-1 and TRBJ2-3, with a tentative D call TRBD2 (6 bases). This CDR3 has 15 amino acids. The V and J ends lost 4 bases and 5 bases respectively, with 16 bases between them. Looked up from germline, CDR1 is SGHAT and CDR2 is FQDESV (reference sequence). DNA of the CDR3: TGTGCCAGCAGCTCCCCTAGCGTTTCAGGAGATACGCAGTATTTT. This translates into CASSSPSVSGDTQYF.

This clone showed up many times. The rearrangement joins TRBV6-4 to TRBJ2-4, with D possibly being TRBD2 (5 bases). Germline assignment: CDR1 MRHNA and CDR2 SNTAGT. The CDR3 sequence is 14 residues long. V was clipped by 6 bases and J by 10 bases, with 19 bases between them. The CDR3 is CASSLRVPRRIQYF. DNA for the CDR3: TGTGCCAGCAGCTTGAGGGTCCCGAGAAGAATTCAGTACTTC.

As to this clone: The germline gene is not matched at one end of the junction; a read error may be the cause. The V call is TRBV7-2, the J call TRBJ2-7; weak D call: TRBD2 (5 bases). CDR3 length: 13 residues. Germline assignment: CDR1 SGHTA and CDR2 FQGNSA. CDR3 loop: CANSSGESWEQYF. The DNA for the CDR3 is TGTGCCAACAGCTCCGGGGAGAGTTGGGAGCAGTACTTC.

By share, this clone counts as medium-sized. This chain joins TRBV6-2 or TRBV6-3 and TRBJ2-7, with D unclear. With 2 bases removed from V and 1 base from J, the gap between germline ends came to 3 bases. Germline V lookup: CDR1 MNHEY, CDR2 SVGEGT. CDR3 length: 12 amino acids. The CDR3 protein is CASSYPSYEQYF. CDR3 in DNA: TGTGCCAGCAGTTACCCTTCCTACGAGCAGTACTTC.

This clone was seen repeatedly, ten times or more. The chain joins TRBV27 to TRBJ1-2; D not certain. Trimming shortened V by 8 bases and J by 4 bases, and 8 bases separated the two germline ends. Germline loops: CDR1 MNHEY, CDR2 SMNVEV (reference sequence). This CDR3 region has 11 residues. In nucleotides, the CDR3 is TGTGCCAGCTATTCCGCCTATGGCTACACCTTC. Translation: CASYSAYGYTF.

This clone was counted many times. This sequence joins TRBV29-1 and TRBJ1-1, with a tentative D call TRBD1 (5 bases). V shed 7 bases and J shed 1 base, with 16 bases lying between them. The CDR3 extends over 14 amino acids. Germline V gene lookup returns CDR1 SQVTM and CDR2 ANQGSEA. The CDR3 sequence: CSALPGEGNTEAFF. The DNA for the CDR3 is TGCAGCGCTCTTCCGGGGGAAGGGAACACTGAAGCTTTCTTT. The whole variable domain, remainder taken from reference TRBV29-1 and TRBJ1-1, is SAVISQKPSRDICQRGTSLTIQCQVDSQVTMMFWYRQQPGQSLTLIATANQGSEATYESGFVIDKFPISRPNLTFSTLTVSNMSPEDSSIYLCSALPGEGNTEAFFGQGTRLTVV.

This clone has only a few counts. The V gene is TRBV28, the J gene TRBJ2-7, with D possibly called TRBD1 or TRBD2 (5 bases each). CDR3 length: 17 amino acids. The V end was cut by 1 base, the J end by 3 bases, with 19 bases between. Germline CDR1 is MDHEN and CDR2 is SYDVKM. CDR3 sequence: CASSLSPPDRGRYEQYF. DNA of the CDR3: TGTGCCAGCAGTTTATCCCCCCCGGACCGGGGCCGCTACGAGCAGTACTTC.

This clone was detected many times. The chain employs TRBV7-2 and TRBJ2-5, with 9 bases that match TRBD2. This CDR3 spans 15 amino acids. Per germline, CDR1 SGHTA and CDR2 FQGNSA. Trimming removed 1 base from V and 1 base from J; junction bases left unmatched: 1. The chain's CDR3 is CASSLGSGSQETQYF. CDR3 DNA sequence: TGTGCCAGCAGCTTAGGTAGCGGGAGCCAAGAGACCCAGTACTTC.

V is TRBV3-1 and J is TRBJ1-4; no reliable D call. The CDR3 is 14 amino acids. Germline lookup yields CDR1 LGHDT and CDR2 YNNKEL (reference sequence). Trimming shortened V by 1 base and J by 15 bases, and 18 bases separated the two germline ends. The DNA for the CDR3 is TGTGCCAGCAGCCAAGGGGAGACCCGGGGTCCGGTGTTTTTT. This codes for CASSQGETRGPVFF.

This clone was seen a few times. At one end the junction does not follow the germline gene, possibly because of a read error. The gene calls are TRBV2 and TRBJ2-7, with TRBD1 matching over 9 bases. Per germline, CDR1 SNHLY and CDR2 FYNNEI. The CDR3 spans 14 residues. This CDR3 is CANSEQGAYYEQYF. In nucleotides, the CDR3 is TGTGCCAACAGTGAACAGGGGGCCTATTACGAGCAGTACTTC. The complete variable domain, with remaining parts taken from reference TRBV2 and TRBJ2-7, reads EPEVTQTPSHQVTQMGQEVILRCVPISNHLYFYWYRQILGQKVEFLVSFYNNEISEKSEIFDDQFSVERPDGSNFTLKIRSTKLEDSAMYFCANSEQGAYYEQYFGPGTRLTVT.

CDR3 sequence: CSVAESGRVYGYTF. In DNA, the CDR3 is TGCAGCGTGGCAGAATCAGGACGAGTCTATGGCTACACCTTC. This sequence joins TRBV29-1 and TRBJ1-2; D remains ambiguous. The CDR3 consists of 14 residues. The germline V and J ends were trimmed by 6 bases and 4 bases, with 18 bases remaining between them. Germline V gene data show CDR1 as SQVTM and CDR2 as ANQGSEA.

The table lists this clone with many counts. The same CDR3 arises from other DNA sequences in this sample as well. The J gene is TRBJ2-1, the V gene TRBV3-1, with D possibly being TRBD1 (6 bases). The length of the CDR3 is 14 residues. Germline V gene data show CDR1 as LGHDT and CDR2 as YNNKEL (reference sequence). Trimming cost V 3 bases and J 7 bases, with 13 bases left between them. The CDR3 reads CASSQGTPGNEQFF. CDR3 coding DNA: TGTGCCAGCAGCCAGGGGACACCGGGGAATGAGCAGTTCTTC.

This clone is categorized as medium-sized (0.01 to 0.1%). The chain recombines TRBV6-1 with TRBJ2-2; 12 bases agree with TRBD2. Per the germline V gene, CDR1 is MNHNS and CDR2 is SASEGT. V was clipped by 6 bases and J by 5 bases; unmatched bases: 7. The CDR3 is 16 amino acids. The chain's CDR3 is CASSSGLAGRTGELFF. The CDR3 coding sequence is TGTGCCAGCAGCTCCGGACTAGCGGGAAGGACCGGGGAGCTGTTTTTT.

This clone was seen ten or more times. Given a much more abundant clone one base away, this may be a read error. The chain links TRBV28 to TRBJ2-3; 7 bases align to TRBD2. Germline V gene sequence: CDR1 MDHEN, CDR2 SYDVKM. The CDR3 runs 17 residues. The V segment lost 6 bases and the J segment 4 bases; nucleotides outside the gene matches: 16. CDR3 loop: CASSRSGAWGSADTQYF. The CDR3, as DNA: TGTGCCAGCAGCCGGAGCGGGGCCTGGGGGAGCGCAGATACGCAGTATTTT.

At least ten counts were recorded for this clone. The chain employs TRBV18 and TRBJ1-1; 7 nucleotides agree with TRBD1. Germline V gene lookup returns CDR1 KGHSH and CDR2 LQKENI. V dropped 2 bases and J dropped 4; count of bases not matched to a gene: 4. The CDR3 sequence is 14 residues long. CDR3 region: CASSPRTGPTEAFF. The CDR3 DNA is TGTGCCAGCTCACCAAGGACAGGCCCCACTGAAGCTTTCTTT. The complete variable domain, with remaining parts taken from reference TRBV18 and TRBJ1-1, reads NAGVMQNPRHLVRRRGQEARLRCSPMKGHSHVYWYRQLPEEGLKFMVYLQKENIIDESGMPKERFSAEFPKEGPSILRIQQVVRGDSAAYFCASSPRTGPTEAFFGQGTRLTVV.

This clone came up many times. The CDR3 loop is CASSQGLVGEQYF. The CDR3 coding sequence is TGTGCCAGCAGCCAAGGTCTGGTGGGCGAGCAGTACTTC. V and J are TRBV3-1 and TRBJ2-7; the D is unclear. The germline V gene has CDR1 LGHDT and CDR2 YNNKEL (reference sequence). The CDR3 runs 13 residues. V was pared by 1 base and J by 6 bases, with 10 bases between.

The J gene is TRBJ2-5, the V gene TRBV7-8; 8 positions match TRBD2. Trimming took 5 bases from V and 4 from J; bases not matched to a gene: 15. Per the germline V gene, CDR1 is SGHVS and CDR2 is FQNEAQ. This CDR3 is 17 amino acids long. This CDR3 is CASSPVGGGRTAETQYF. The CDR3 region has the DNA TGTGCCAGCAGCCCGGTGGGCGGGGGGCGGACGGCAGAGACCCAGTACTTC. The whole variable domain, filled in from reference TRBV7-8 and TRBJ2-5, reads GAGVSQSPRYKVAKRGQDVALRCDPISGHVSLFWYQQALGQGPEFLTYFQNEAQLDKSGLPSDRFFAERPEGSVSTLKIQRTQQEDSAVYLCASSPVGGGRTAETQYFGPGTRLLVL.

With regard to this clone: Mismatch with germline at one junction end may stem from a read error. Here the CDR3 DNA reads TGTGCCAGCAGTCCCGGGACTAGCGGGACCTACGAGCATTACTTC. Translation: CASSPGTSGTYEHYF. This chain links TRBV28 with TRBJ2-7, with 13 positions matching TRBD2. Per the germline V gene, CDR1 is MDHEN and CDR2 is SYDVKM. CDR3 length: 15 residues.

Ten or more counts support this clone. One junction end disagrees with the germline gene, perhaps due to a read error. J is TRBJ2-1 and V is TRBV24-1; 11 nucleotides line up with TRBD2. CDR3 size: 16 residues. Germline CDR1 and CDR2: KGHDR and SFDVKD. CDR3 protein: CAISPPGTSGYNEQFF. As DNA, the CDR3 is TGTGCCATCAGTCCGCCCGGGACTAGCGGTTACAATGAGCAGTTCTTC.